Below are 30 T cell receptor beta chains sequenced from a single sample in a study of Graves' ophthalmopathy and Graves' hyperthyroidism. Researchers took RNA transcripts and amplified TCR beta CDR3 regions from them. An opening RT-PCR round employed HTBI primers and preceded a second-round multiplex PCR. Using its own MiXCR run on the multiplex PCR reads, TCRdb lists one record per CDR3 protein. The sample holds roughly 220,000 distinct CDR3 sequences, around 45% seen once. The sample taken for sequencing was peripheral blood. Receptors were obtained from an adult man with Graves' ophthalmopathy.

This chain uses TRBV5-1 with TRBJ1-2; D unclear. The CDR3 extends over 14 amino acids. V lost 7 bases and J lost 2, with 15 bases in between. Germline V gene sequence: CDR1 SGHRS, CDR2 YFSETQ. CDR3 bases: TGCGCCAGCGTAGACGTAGGAAAGAACTATGGCTACACCTTC. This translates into CASVDVGKNYGYTF.

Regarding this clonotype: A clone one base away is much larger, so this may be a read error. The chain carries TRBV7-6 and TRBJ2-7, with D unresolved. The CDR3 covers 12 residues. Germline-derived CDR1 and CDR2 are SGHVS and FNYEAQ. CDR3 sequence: CASSLRPYERYF. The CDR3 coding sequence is TGTGCCAGCAGCCTTCGGCCCTACGAGCGGTACTTC.

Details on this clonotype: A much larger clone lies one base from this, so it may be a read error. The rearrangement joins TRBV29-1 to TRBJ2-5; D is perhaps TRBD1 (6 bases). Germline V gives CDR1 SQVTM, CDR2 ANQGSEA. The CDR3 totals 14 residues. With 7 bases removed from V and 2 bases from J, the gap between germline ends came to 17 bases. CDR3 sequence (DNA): TGCAGCGGCAGAGGAACAGGGTTACAAGAGACCCAGTACTTC. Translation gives CSGRGTGLQETQYF.

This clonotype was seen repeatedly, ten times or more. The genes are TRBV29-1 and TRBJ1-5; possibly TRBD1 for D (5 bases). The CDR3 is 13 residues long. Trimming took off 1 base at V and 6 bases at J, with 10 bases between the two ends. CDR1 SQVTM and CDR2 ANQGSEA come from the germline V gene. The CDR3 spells CSVEAGSGQPQHF. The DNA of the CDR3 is TGCAGCGTTGAAGCAGGGTCTGGTCAGCCCCAGCATTTT.

The CDR3 DNA sequence: TGTGCCACCAGTGATTTGCAGGTTAACTATGGCTACACCTTC. Translating it yields CATSDLQVNYGYTF. J is TRBJ1-2 and V is TRBV24-1; D ambiguous. Germline values: CDR1 KGHDR, CDR2 SFDVKD. There are 14 residues in the CDR3. Between the trimmed V and J ends, which lost 0 bases and 1 base, there was a span of 5 bases.

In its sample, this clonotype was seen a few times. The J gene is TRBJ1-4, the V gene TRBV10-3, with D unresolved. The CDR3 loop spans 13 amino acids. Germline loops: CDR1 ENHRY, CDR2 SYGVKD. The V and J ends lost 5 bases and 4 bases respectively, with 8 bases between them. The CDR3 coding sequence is TGTGCCATCAGTTCCTCAAGTAATGAAAAACTGTTTTTT. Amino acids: CAISSSSNEKLFF.

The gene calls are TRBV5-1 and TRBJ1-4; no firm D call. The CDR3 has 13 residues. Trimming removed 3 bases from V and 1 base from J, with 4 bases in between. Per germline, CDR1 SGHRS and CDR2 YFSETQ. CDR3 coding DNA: TGCGCCAGCAGCTCTAGAACTAATGAAAAACTGTTTTTT. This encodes CASSSRTNEKLFF. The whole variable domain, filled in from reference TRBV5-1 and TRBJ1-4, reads KAGVTQTPRYLIKTRGQQVTLSCSPISGHRSVSWYQQTPGQGLQFLFEYFSETQRNKGNFPGRFSGRQFSNSRSEMNVSTLELGDSALYLCASSSRTNEKLFFGSGTQLSVL.

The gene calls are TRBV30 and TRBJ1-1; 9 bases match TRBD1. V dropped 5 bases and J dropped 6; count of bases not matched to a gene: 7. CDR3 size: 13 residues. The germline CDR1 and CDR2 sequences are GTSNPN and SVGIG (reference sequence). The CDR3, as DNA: TGTGCCTGGGCACAGGGGGCGCGAGCTGAAGCTTTCTTT. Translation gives CAWAQGARAEAFF.

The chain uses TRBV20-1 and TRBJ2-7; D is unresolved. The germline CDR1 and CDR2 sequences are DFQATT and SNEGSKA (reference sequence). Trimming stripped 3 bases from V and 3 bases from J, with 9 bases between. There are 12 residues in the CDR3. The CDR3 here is CSARVRVYEQYF. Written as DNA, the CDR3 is TGCAGTGCTAGGGTTAGAGTCTACGAGCAGTACTTC.

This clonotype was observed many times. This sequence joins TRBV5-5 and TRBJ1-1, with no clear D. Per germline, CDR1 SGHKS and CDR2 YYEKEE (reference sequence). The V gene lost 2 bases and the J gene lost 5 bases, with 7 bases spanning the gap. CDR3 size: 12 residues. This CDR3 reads CASSFDWTEAFF. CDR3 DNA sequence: TGTGCCAGCAGCTTCGACTGGACTGAAGCTTTCTTT.

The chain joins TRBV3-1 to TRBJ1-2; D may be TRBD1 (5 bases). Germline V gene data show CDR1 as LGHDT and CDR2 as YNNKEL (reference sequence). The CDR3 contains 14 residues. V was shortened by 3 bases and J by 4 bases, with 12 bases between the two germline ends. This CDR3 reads CASSQWDGRYGYTF. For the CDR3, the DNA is TGTGCCAGCAGCCAGTGGGACGGCCGCTATGGCTACACCTTC.

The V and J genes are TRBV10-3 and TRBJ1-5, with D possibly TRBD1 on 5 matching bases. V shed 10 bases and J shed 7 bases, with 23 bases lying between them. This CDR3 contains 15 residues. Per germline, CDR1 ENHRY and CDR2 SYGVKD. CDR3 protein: CASIPSLQGDQPQHF. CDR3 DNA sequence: TGTGCCAGCATCCCCTCCCTCCAGGGAGACCAGCCCCAGCATTTT.

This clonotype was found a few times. CDR3 DNA: TGTGCCAGCAGCAAAGACAGCTTCAATCAGCCCCAGCATTTT. Protein sequence: CASSKDSFNQPQHF. The rearrangement links TRBV12-3 or TRBV12-4 to TRBJ1-5, with D possibly being TRBD1 (5 bases). V dropped 6 bases and J dropped 3 bases, with 12 bases sitting between them. The CDR3 loop spans 14 amino acids.

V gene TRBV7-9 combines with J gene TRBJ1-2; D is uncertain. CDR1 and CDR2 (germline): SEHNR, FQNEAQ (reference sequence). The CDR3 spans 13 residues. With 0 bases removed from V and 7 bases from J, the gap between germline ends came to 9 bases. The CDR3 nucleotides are TGTGCCAGCAGCTTAGCAGGCCTGATTGGCTACACCTTC. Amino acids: CASSLAGLIGYTF.

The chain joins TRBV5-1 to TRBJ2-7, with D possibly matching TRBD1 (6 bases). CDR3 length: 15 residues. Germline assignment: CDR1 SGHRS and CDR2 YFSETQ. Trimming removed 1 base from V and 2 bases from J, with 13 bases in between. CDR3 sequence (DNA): TGCGCCAGCAGCTTGTCGGGACAAGGGGCCTACGAGCAGTACTTC. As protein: CASSLSGQGAYEQYF.

CDR3 in amino acids: CASTRRGRNYGYTF. Written as DNA, the CDR3 is TGTGCCAGCACCCGGCGAGGGAGGAACTATGGCTACACCTTC. The chain couples TRBV6-5 to TRBJ1-2; D is unresolved. Germline CDR1 is MNHEY and CDR2 is SVGAGI. The CDR3 spans 14 residues. Trimming cost V 7 bases and J 2 bases, with 14 bases left between them.

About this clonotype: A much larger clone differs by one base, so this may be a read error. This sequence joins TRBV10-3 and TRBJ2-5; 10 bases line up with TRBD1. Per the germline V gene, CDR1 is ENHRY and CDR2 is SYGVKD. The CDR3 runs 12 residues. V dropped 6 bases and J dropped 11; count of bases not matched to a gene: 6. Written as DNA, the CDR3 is TGTGCCATCAGCGGACAGGGGGATGAGCAGTACTTC. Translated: CAISGQGDEQYF.

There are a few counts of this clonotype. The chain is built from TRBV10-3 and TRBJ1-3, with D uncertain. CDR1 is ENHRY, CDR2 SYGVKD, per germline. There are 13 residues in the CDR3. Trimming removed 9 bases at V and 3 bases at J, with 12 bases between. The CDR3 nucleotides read TGTGCCATTTCGGGGTCGATTGGAAACACCATATATTTT. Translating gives CAISGSIGNTIYF.

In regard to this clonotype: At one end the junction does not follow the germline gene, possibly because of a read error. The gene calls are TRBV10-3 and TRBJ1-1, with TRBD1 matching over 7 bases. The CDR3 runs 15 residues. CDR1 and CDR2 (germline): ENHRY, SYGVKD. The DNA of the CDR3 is TGTGCCAGCAGTAACCAAGGGGGCTCGAACACTGAAGCTTTCTTT. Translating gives CASSNQGGSNTEAFF.

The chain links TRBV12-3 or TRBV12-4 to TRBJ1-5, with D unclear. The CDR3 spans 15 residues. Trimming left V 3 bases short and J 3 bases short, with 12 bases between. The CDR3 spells CASSFKRLANQPQHF. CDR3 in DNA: TGTGCCAGCAGTTTTAAACGGCTCGCCAATCAGCCCCAGCATTTT.

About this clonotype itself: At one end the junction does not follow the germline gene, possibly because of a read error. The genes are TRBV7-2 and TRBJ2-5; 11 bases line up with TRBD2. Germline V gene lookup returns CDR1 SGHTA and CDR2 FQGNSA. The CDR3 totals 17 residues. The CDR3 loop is CASSLSGGAGAGETQCF. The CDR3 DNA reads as TGTGCCAGCAGCCTTAGCGGGGGGGCCGGCGCGGGAGAGACCCAGTGCTTC.

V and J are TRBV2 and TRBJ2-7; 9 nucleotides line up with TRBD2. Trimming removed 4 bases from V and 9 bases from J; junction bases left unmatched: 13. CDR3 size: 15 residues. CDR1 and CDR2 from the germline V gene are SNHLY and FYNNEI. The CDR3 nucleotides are TGTGCCAGCAGTGTCCCCGTGACTAGCGGCTTTGTGCAGTACTTC. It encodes CASSVPVTSGFVQYF.

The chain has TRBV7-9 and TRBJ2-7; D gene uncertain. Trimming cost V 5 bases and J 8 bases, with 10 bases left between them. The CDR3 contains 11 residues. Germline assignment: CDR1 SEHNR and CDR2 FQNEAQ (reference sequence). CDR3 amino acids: CASSQGQQQYF. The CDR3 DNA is TGTGCCAGCAGCCAAGGGCAGCAGCAGTACTTC.

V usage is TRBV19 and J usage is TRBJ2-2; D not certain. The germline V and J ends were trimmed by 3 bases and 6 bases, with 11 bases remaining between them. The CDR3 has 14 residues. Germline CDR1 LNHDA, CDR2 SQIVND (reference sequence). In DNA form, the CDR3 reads TGTGCCAGTAGTATCGCCAGGAGCTCCGGGGAGCTGTTTTTT. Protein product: CASSIARSSGELFF.

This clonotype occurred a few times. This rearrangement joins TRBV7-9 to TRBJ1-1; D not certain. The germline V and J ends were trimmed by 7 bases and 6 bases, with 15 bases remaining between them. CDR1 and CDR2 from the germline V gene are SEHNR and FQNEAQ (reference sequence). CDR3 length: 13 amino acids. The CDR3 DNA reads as TGTGCCAGCACCTACACCGGAGAAGCTGAAGCTTTCTTT. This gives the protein CASTYTGEAEAFF.

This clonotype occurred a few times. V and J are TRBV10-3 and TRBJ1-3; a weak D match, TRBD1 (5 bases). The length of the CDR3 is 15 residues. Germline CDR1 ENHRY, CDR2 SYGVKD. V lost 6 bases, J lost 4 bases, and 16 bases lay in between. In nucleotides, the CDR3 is TGTGCCATCAGACCCACCGGGACTGTAGGAAACACCATATATTTT. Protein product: CAIRPTGTVGNTIYF.

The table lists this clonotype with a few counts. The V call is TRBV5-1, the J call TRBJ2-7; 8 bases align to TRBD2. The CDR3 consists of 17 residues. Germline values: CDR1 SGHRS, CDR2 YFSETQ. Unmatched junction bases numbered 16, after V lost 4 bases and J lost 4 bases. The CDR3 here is CASSPGRSGSPGYEQYF. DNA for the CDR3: TGCGCCAGCAGCCCGGGGAGGAGCGGGAGTCCCGGGTACGAGCAGTACTTC.

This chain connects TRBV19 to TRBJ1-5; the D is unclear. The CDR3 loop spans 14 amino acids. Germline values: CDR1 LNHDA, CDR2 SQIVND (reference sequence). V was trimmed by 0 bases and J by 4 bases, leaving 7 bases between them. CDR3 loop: CASSIETGNQPQHF. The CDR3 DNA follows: TGTGCCAGTAGTATAGAAACGGGGAATCAGCCCCAGCATTTT.

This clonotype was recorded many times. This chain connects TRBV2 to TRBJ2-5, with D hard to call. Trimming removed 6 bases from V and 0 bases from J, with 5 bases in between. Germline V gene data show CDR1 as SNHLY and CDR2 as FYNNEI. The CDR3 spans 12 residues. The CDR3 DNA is TGTGCCAGCAGCTTGTACCAAGAGACCCAGTACTTC. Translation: CASSLYQETQYF.

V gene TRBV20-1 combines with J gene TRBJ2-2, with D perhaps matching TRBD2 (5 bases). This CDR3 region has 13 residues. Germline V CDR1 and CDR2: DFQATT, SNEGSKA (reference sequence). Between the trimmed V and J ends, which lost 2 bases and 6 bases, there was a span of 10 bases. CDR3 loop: CSARPKRAGELFF. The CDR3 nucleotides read TGCAGTGCTAGACCAAAGAGGGCCGGGGAGCTGTTTTTT.